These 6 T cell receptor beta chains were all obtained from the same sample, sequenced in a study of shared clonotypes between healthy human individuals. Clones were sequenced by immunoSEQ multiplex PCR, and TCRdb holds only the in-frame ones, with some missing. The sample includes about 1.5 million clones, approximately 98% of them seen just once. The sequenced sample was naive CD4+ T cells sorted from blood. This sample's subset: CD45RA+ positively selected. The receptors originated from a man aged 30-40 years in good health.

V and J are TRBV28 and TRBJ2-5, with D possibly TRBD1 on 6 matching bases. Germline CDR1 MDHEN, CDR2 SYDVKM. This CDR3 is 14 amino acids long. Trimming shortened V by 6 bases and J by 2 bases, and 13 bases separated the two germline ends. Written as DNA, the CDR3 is TGTGCCAGCAGCCGTACAGGGCGGCAAGAGACCCAGTACTTC. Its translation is CASSRTGRQETQYF. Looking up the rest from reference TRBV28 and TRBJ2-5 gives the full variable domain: DVKVTQSSRYLVKRTGEKVFLECVQDMDHENMFWYRQDPGLGLRLIYFSYDVKMKEKGDIPEGYSVSREKKERFSLILESASTNQTSMYLCASSRTGRQETQYFGPGTRLLVL.

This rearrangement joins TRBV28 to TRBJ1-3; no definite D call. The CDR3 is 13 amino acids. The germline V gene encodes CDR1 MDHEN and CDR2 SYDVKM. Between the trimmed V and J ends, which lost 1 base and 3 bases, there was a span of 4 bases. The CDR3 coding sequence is TGTGCCAGCAGTTTATCAGGTGGAAACACCATATATTTT. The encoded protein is CASSLSGGNTIYF.

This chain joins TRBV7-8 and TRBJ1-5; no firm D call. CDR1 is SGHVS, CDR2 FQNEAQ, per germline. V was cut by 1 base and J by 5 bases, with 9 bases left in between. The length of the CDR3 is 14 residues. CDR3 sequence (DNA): TGTGCCAGCAGCTTAGGGGCGGCGGATCAGCCCCAGCATTTT. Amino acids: CASSLGAADQPQHF.

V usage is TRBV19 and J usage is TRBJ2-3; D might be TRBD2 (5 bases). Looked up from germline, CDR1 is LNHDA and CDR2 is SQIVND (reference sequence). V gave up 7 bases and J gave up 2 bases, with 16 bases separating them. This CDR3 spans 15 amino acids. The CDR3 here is CASTNRDSDTDTQYF. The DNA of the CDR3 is TGTGCCAGTACCAACCGTGATAGCGACACAGATACGCAGTATTTT.

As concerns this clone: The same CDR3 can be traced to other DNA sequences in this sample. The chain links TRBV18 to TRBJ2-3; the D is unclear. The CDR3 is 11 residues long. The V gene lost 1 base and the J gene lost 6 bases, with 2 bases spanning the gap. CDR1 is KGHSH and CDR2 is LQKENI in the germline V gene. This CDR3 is CASSPLDTQYF. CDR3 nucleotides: TGTGCCAGCTCACCACTTGATACGCAGTATTTT.

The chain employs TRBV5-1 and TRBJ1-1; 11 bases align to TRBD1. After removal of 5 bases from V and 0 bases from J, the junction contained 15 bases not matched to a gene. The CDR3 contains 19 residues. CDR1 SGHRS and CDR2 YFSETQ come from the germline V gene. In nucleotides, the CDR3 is TGCGCCAGCAGTACTATTGGACAGGGGGCCTATACTATGAACACTGAAGCTTTCTTT. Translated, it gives CASSTIGQGAYTMNTEAFF.